This passage covers 6 T cell receptor beta chains from one sample sequenced in a study of cytomegalovirus exposure and HLA in healthy donors. Some clones are missing from TCRdb's copy, which holds only in-frame ones; the method was immunoSEQ multiplex PCR. The sample records 130,000 or so clones, 85% to 90% being singletons. Sequenced sample: PBMCs. The receptor source for this set is a woman aged 18-29 years in good health and CMV-seronegative.

This sequence joins TRBV7-2 and TRBJ2-3, with D maybe TRBD2 (6 bases). The CDR3 extends over 16 amino acids. From germline, CDR1 is SGHTA and CDR2 FQGNSA. V shed 1 base and J shed 1 base, with 12 bases lying between them. CDR3 bases: TGTGCCAGCAGCTTAGGTGTGCGGGGAGGCACAGATACGCAGTATTTT. Translation: CASSLGVRGGTDTQYF.

V and J are TRBV7-3 and TRBJ2-2; 8 bases match TRBD2. Trimming cost V 4 bases and J 2 bases; bases outside gene matches: 6. The germline V gene encodes CDR1 SGHTA and CDR2 FQGTGA. This CDR3 is 16 amino acids long. The CDR3 sequence: CASSSRSGGNTGELFF. In DNA, the CDR3 is TGTGCCAGCAGCTCAAGGAGCGGGGGTAACACCGGGGAGCTGTTTTTT.

V is TRBV13 and J is TRBJ2-5, with TRBD2 as a possible D gene (6 bases). Germline values: CDR1 PRHDT, CDR2 FYEKMQ (reference sequence). Trimming removed 3 bases from V and 5 bases from J, with 16 bases in between. The CDR3 extends over 15 amino acids. The CDR3 region is CASSLEGPGSETQYF. CDR3 bases: TGTGCCAGCAGCTTGGAGGGGCCCGGCAGCGAGACCCAGTACTTC.

The chain has TRBV6-4 and TRBJ2-7; 8 bases match TRBD2. V was pared by 5 bases and J by 4 bases, with 10 bases of the junction left unmatched. CDR1 MRHNA and CDR2 SNTAGT come from the germline V gene. CDR3 length equals 15 residues. The CDR3 spells CASSSLAAGDYEQYF. CDR3 in DNA: TGTGCCAGCAGTTCCTTAGCAGCGGGGGATTACGAGCAGTACTTC.

V gene TRBV4-2 combines with J gene TRBJ1-2; 7 bases are a match to TRBD1. Germline V gene sequence: CDR1 LGHNA, CDR2 YNFKEQ. CDR3 length equals 13 residues. J was trimmed by 8 bases and V by 5 bases; bases with no gene match: 8. CDR3: CASSNRGGEGYTF. CDR3 coding DNA: TGTGCCAGCAGCAACAGGGGAGGTGAGGGCTACACCTTC.

J is TRBJ2-3 and V is TRBV6-1; tentatively, D is TRBD2 (5 bases). The CDR3 covers 13 residues. V lost 8 bases and J 7 bases, leaving 16 bases between the germline ends. Germline CDR1 is MNHNS and CDR2 is SASEGT. CDR3 protein: CASQLEARNTQYF. The CDR3 DNA reads TGTGCCAGCCAATTGGAGGCCCGGAATACGCAGTATTTT.